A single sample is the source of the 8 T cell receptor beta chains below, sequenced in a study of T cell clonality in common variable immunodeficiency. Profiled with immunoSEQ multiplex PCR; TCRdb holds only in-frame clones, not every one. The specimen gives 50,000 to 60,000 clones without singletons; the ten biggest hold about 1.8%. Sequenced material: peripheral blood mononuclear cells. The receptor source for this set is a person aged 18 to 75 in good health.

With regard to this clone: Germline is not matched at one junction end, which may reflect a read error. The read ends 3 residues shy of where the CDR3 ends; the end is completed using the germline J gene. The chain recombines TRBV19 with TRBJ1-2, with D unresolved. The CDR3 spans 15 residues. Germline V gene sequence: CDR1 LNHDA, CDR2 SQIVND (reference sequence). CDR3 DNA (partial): TGTGCCAGTAGTATAGGACTAGCGGGAGCGTATGAC. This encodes CASSIGLAGAYD. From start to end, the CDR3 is CASSIGLAGAYDYTF.

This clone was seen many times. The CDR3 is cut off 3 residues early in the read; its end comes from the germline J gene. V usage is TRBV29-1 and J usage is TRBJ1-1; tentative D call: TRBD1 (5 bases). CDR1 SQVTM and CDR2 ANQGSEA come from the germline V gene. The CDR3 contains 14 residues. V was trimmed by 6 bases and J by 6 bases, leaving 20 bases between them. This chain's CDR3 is CSVVLVKGSPEAFF. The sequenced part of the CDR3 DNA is TGCAGCGTCGTCCTAGTTAAGGGGAGTCCTGAA.

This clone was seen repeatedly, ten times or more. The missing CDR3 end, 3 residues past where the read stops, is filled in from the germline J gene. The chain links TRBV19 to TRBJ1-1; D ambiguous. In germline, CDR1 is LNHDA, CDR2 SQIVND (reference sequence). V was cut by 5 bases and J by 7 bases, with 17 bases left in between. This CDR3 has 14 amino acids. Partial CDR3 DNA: TGTGCCAGTAGTGAACTGAGTCCGCCAAGTGAA. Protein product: CASSELSPPSE. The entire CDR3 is CASSELSPPSEAFF.

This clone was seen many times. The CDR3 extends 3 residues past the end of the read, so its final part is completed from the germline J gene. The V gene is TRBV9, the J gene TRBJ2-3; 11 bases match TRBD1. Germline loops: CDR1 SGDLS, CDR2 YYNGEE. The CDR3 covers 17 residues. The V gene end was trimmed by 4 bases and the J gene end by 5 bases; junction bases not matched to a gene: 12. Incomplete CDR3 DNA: TGTGCCAGCAGCTTAACGGGGGGACAGGGGGATTTAGATACG. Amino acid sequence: CASSLTGGQGDLDT. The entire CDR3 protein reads CASSLTGGQGDLDTQYF.

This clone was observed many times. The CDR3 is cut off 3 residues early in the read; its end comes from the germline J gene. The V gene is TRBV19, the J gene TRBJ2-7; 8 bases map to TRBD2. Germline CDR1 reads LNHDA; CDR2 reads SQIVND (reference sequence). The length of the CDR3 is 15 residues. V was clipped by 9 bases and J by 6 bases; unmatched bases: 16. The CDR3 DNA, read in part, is TGTGCCAGCACAAGACGGGCGGGAGGAGACATCGAG. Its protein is CASTRRAGGDIE. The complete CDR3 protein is CASTRRAGGDIEQYF.

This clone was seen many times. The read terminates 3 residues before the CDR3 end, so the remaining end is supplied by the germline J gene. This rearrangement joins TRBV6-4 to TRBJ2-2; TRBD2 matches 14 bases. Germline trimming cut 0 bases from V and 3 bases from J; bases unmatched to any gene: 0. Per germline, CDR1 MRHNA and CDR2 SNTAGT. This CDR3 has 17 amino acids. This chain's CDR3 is CASSDSTSGGDTGELFF. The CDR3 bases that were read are TGTGCCAGCAGTGACTCGACTAGCGGGGGGGACACCGGGGAG.

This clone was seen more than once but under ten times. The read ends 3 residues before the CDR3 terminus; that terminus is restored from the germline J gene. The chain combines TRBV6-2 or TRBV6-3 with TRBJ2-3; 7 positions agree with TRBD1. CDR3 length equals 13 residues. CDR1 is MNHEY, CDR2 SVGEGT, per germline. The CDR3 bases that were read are TGTGCCAGCACAACAGGGGCAGGACAGCCG. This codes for CASTTGAGQP. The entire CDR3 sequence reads CASTTGAGQPQYF.

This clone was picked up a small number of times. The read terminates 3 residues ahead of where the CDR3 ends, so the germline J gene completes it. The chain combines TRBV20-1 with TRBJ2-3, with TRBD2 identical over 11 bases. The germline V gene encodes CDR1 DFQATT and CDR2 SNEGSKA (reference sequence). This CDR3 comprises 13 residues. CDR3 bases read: TGCAGTGCTAGGACTAGCGGGGAAGAGACG. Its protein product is CSARTSGEET. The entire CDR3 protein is CSARTSGEETQYF.